This TCR beta chain was captured in a study of post-analysis software for immune sequencing data. Libraries were made from TCR beta cDNA, and they carried unique molecular identifiers. When roughly 0.9 to 10 million T cells were used, they gave a few hundred thousand cDNA molecules. TCRdb analysed the PCR reads with MiXCR anew, one entry per CDR3 protein. The table lists a few hundred thousand distinct CDR3 sequences, 34% of them singletons, with approximately 6% in the top ten. Trimming shortened V by 3 bases and J by 1 base, and 9 bases separated the two germline ends. The CDR3 totals 14 residues. For this clonotype: Its antigen is currently unknown.

Notes on the study in general: Patients showed TRBV5-6, TRBV5-1 and TRBV20-1 among 4 or 5 TRBV segments more frequent than in controls. When compared against controls, multiple sclerosis patients showed significantly lower normalized Chao1 diversity.

The source material was blood. This chain connects TRBV12-3 or TRBV12-4 to TRBJ1-1; D is unresolved. The clonotype comes from a girl aged 2-17 years with multiple sclerosis. The CDR3: CASSFQTPNTEAFF. CDR3 nucleotides: TGTGCCAGCAGTTTCCAGACTCCGAACACTGAAGCTTTCTTT.